This T cell receptor beta chain was identified during a study of blood T cell repertoires in COVID-19. Study-wide context: The United States, Italy and Spain provided the acute and convalescent COVID-19 samples.

The data were produced by immunoSEQ multiplex PCR, yet TCRdb's version contains in-frame clones alone and is incomplete. The profile shows approximately 150,000 clones, about 85% of them singletons. The CDR3 extends over 14 amino acids. CDR1 and CDR2 (germline): SGHTS, YDEGEE. Trimming removed 4 bases at V and 5 bases at J, with 12 bases between. The table lists this clone with a few counts. The chain carries TRBV5-8 and TRBJ1-4; D gene unclear. The TCR originated in a human donor with acute or convalescent COVID-19. The donor label of this sample is uncertain. Source material: peripheral blood. CDR3 protein: CASSLQSANEKLFF. The DNA of the CDR3 is TGTGCCAGCAGCCTACAAAGCGCCAATGAAAAACTGTTTTTT.